Each of the 19 T cell receptor beta chains below was sequenced from the same sample in a study of beta chain features in type 1 diabetes (dated by TCRdb to the late 2010s). Receptor amplification or capture employed the immunoSEQ multiplex PCR assay. The High Capacity cDNA Reverse Transcription Kit was used to reverse transcribe all of the isolated RNA, meaning that expressed TCRB transcripts were what got sequenced. TCRdb provides this immuneACCESS table in a form limited to in-frame rearrangements. Some clones are lacking; in checked studies, under half of them reflect an unresolved V gene, and why the rest are absent is not known. In all, the sample holds about 150,000 clones, and over 8.5% of those were seen once. Over 2% of the sample is held by the ten biggest clonotypes. Sequencing was carried out using central memory CD4+ T cells from blood. The receptors stem from a man younger than 35 in good health.

The chain is built from TRBV25-1 and TRBJ2-3; D remains unclear. CDR1 is MGHDK, CDR2 SYGVNS, per germline. This CDR3 comprises 13 residues. Deletions cut 3 bases from V and 6 bases from J, with 10 bases between. CDR3 sequence: CASSDPKRDTQYF. The CDR3 nucleotides are TGTGCCAGCAGTGACCCAAAGCGCGATACGCAGTATTTT. Complete variable domain (other parts from reference TRBV25-1 and TRBJ2-3): EADIYQTPRYLVIGTGKKITLECSQTMGHDKMYWYQQDPGMELHLIHYSYGVNSTEKGDLSSESTVSRIRTEHFPLTLESARPSHTSQYLCASSDPKRDTQYFGPGTRLTVL.

This clone was counted between two and nine times. This chain uses TRBV7-3 with TRBJ1-2, with 9 bases lining up with TRBD1. V lost 2 bases, J lost 3 bases, and 4 bases stayed unmatched. Germline V gene sequence: CDR1 SGHTA, CDR2 FQGTGA. This CDR3 is 15 amino acids long. CDR3 region: CASSLEGQGYYGYTF. CDR3 bases: TGTGCCAGCAGCTTAGAGGGACAGGGTTACTATGGCTACACCTTC. Supplemented by reference TRBV7-3 and TRBJ1-2, the full variable domain reads GAGVSQTPSNKVTEKGKYVELRCDPISGHTALYWYRQSLGQGPEFLIYFQGTGAADDSGLPNDRFFAVRPEGSVSTLKIQRTERGDSAVYLCASSLEGQGYYGYTFGSGTRLTVV.

This clone was detected a few times. V usage is TRBV5-1 and J usage is TRBJ1-1; D is undetermined. The CDR3 loop spans 14 amino acids. Trimming left V 0 bases short and J 1 base short, with 7 bases between. CDR1 SGHRS and CDR2 YFSETQ come from the germline V gene. The CDR3 loop reads CASSLATANTEAFF. The CDR3 DNA sequence: TGCGCCAGCAGCTTGGCAACAGCGAACACTGAAGCTTTCTTT.

This chain joins TRBV4-2 and TRBJ2-7, with TRBD2 identical over 7 bases. This CDR3 comprises 14 residues. The germline gives CDR1 LGHNA, CDR2 YNFKEQ. Trimming took 5 bases from V and 8 from J; bases not matched to a gene: 12. In DNA, the CDR3 is TGTGCCAGCAGCAACCAGCGGGGAGAAGGTCAGCAGTACTTC. Its translation is CASSNQRGEGQQYF.

The rearrangement joins TRBV2 to TRBJ2-3; D unresolved. CDR1 and CDR2 from the germline V gene are SNHLY and FYNNEI. Deletions cut 6 bases from V and 0 bases from J, with 7 bases between. The CDR3 runs 13 residues. The CDR3 loop is CASRWASTDTQYF. The CDR3 nucleotides are TGTGCCAGCAGGTGGGCCAGCACAGATACGCAGTATTTT. The full variable domain, completed using reference TRBV2 and TRBJ2-3, is EPEVTQTPSHQVTQMGQEVILRCVPISNHLYFYWYRQILGQKVEFLVSFYNNEISEKSEIFDDQFSVERPDGSNFTLKIRSTKLEDSAMYFCASRWASTDTQYFGPGTRLTVL.

The rearrangement uses TRBV7-9 and TRBJ2-1, with 9 bases fitting TRBD1. The V gene's germline CDR1 is SEHNR and CDR2 FQNEAQ (reference sequence). The CDR3 consists of 15 residues. Losses at the gene ends were 5 bases for V and 9 bases for J; bases not matched to a gene: 11. CDR3 in DNA: TGTGCCAGCAGCCGCCGGGACAGGGCTATCGGTGAGCAGTTCTTC. Its translation is CASSRRDRAIGEQFF.

This chain uses TRBV9 with TRBJ2-1; TRBD2 matches 7 bases. The CDR3 has 16 amino acids. Germline CDR1 reads SGDLS; CDR2 reads YYNGEE. The V gene end was trimmed by 0 bases and the J gene end by 6 bases; junction bases not matched to a gene: 9. The CDR3 protein is CASSVDAGEWFNEQFF. DNA of the CDR3: TGTGCCAGCAGCGTAGATGCGGGAGAGTGGTTCAATGAGCAGTTCTTC.

The chain uses TRBV7-2 and TRBJ2-5; D is possibly TRBD1 (7 bases). The V gene lost 5 bases and the J gene lost 5 bases, with 18 bases spanning the gap. CDR3 length: 15 amino acids. In germline, CDR1 is SGHTA, CDR2 FQGNSA. In DNA form, the CDR3 reads TGTGCCAGCAGCCCCAGACAGGGAGGTACGGAGACCCAGTACTTC. Protein: CASSPRQGGTETQYF.

The chain couples TRBV4-2 to TRBJ1-3; D remains ambiguous. Germline V gene sequence: CDR1 LGHNA, CDR2 YNFKEQ. The CDR3 is made up of 18 amino acids. The V gene lost 0 bases and the J gene lost 0 bases, with 15 bases spanning the gap. This CDR3 is CASSQDGPSIISGNTIYF. CDR3 coding DNA: TGTGCCAGCAGCCAAGATGGCCCCAGTATCATCTCTGGAAACACCATATATTTT.

This clone has more than one count but fewer than ten. The chain recombines TRBV19 with TRBJ1-1; no definite D call. Trimming cost V 7 bases and J 0 bases, with 6 bases left between them. Germline CDR1 reads LNHDA; CDR2 reads SQIVND (reference sequence). The CDR3 is 12 amino acids. The DNA of the CDR3 is TGTGCCAGTAAACGAGTGAACACTGAAGCTTTCTTT. Translated, it gives CASKRVNTEAFF.

Regarding this clone: Additional DNA sequences in this sample encode the identical CDR3. The V gene is TRBV29-1, the J gene TRBJ1-1; possible D gene TRBD1, 6 bases. The CDR3 has 13 amino acids. Trimming stripped 5 bases from V and 0 bases from J, with 10 bases between. The V gene's germline CDR1 is SQVTM and CDR2 ANQGSEA. The DNA of the CDR3 is TGCAGCGTTACGGGACACCTGAACACTGAAGCTTTCTTT. Its translation is CSVTGHLNTEAFF.

V is TRBV2 and J is TRBJ2-5, with D unresolved. The germline gives CDR1 SNHLY, CDR2 FYNNEI. The CDR3 runs to 14 residues. Trimming left V 0 bases short and J 4 bases short, with 9 bases between. This chain's CDR3 is CASSEARSAETQYF. The CDR3 nucleotides read TGTGCCAGCAGTGAAGCGAGGAGTGCAGAGACCCAGTACTTC.

As DNA, the CDR3 is TGTGCCATCAGTGTAGCGGTAGATAATTCACCCCTCCACTTT. It specifies CAISVAVDNSPLHF. The chain links TRBV10-3 to TRBJ1-6; D remains ambiguous. The length of the CDR3 is 14 residues. V lost 4 bases and J lost 5, with 9 bases in between. Germline V CDR1 and CDR2: ENHRY, SYGVKD.

This chain connects TRBV6-6 to TRBJ2-1; TRBD1 might be the D (6 bases). CDR3 length equals 14 residues. Per the germline V gene, CDR1 is MNHNY and CDR2 is SVGAGI (reference sequence). V lost 4 bases to trimming and J lost 6 bases, with 13 bases between them. The CDR3 sequence: CASSSNRARNEQFF. CDR3 sequence (DNA): TGTGCCAGCAGTTCCAACAGGGCTCGCAATGAGCAGTTCTTC.

This clone was counted between two and nine times. The rearrangement uses TRBV4-3 and TRBJ2-7; D gene uncertain. Trimming shortened V by 1 base and J by 1 base, and 8 bases separated the two germline ends. Germline-derived CDR1 and CDR2 are LGHNA and YSLEER. There are 14 residues in the CDR3. CDR3 region: CASSQGLNSYEQYF. For the CDR3, the DNA is TGCGCCAGCAGCCAAGGGCTGAATTCCTACGAGCAGTACTTC.

This clone came up many times. The chain couples TRBV29-1 to TRBJ1-1; 9 nucleotides align to TRBD1. There are 14 residues in the CDR3. The V gene end was trimmed by 7 bases and the J gene end by 2 bases; junction bases not matched to a gene: 8. CDR1 SQVTM and CDR2 ANQGSEA come from the germline V gene. The chain's CDR3 is CSAVTGGPNTEAFF. CDR3 in DNA: TGCAGCGCCGTGACAGGGGGGCCCAACACTGAAGCTTTCTTT.

This clone turned up a few times. The chain uses TRBV7-2 and TRBJ2-5; 7 bases align to TRBD1. This CDR3 has 16 residues. In germline, CDR1 is SGHTA, CDR2 FQGNSA. Trimming took 5 bases from V and 1 from J; bases not matched to a gene: 10. CDR3 DNA sequence: TGTGCCAGCAGCCCATCCCTAAAGGGGGCCCAAGAGACCCAGTACTTC. Its translation is CASSPSLKGAQETQYF.

This chain joins TRBV10-2 and TRBJ2-4; no firm D call. From germline, CDR1 is WSHSY and CDR2 SAAADI. The CDR3 consists of 16 residues. Trimming cost V 2 bases and J 1 base, with 12 bases left between them. CDR3 nucleotides: TGCGCCAGCAGTGAGGCCCGGTTCCCGGCCAAAAACATTCAGTACTTC. Its protein is CASSEARFPAKNIQYF.

This clone was picked up a small number of times. The V and J genes are TRBV10-3 and TRBJ2-7; 9 bases are a match to TRBD2. Germline assignment: CDR1 ENHRY and CDR2 SYGVKD. Unmatched junction bases numbered 11, after V lost 3 bases and J lost 11 bases. This CDR3 has 14 amino acids. The CDR3 sequence is CAISEIGSGSGEYF. CDR3 coding DNA: TGTGCCATCAGTGAAATAGGTAGCGGGAGCGGGGAGTACTTC.